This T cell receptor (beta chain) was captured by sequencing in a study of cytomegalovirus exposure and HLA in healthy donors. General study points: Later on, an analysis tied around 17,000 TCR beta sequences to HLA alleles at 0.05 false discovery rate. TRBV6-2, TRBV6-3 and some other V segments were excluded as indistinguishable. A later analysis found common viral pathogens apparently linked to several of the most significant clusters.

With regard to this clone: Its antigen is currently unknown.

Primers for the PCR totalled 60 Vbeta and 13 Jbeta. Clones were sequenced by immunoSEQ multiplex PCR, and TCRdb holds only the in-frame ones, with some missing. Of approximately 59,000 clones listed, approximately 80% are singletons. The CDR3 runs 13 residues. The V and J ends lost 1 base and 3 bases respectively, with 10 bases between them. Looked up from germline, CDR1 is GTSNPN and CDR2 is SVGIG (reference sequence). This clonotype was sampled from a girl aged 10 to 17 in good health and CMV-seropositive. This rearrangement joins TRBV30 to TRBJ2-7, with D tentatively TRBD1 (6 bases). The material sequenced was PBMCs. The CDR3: CAWSGQAFYEQYF. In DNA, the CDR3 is TGTGCCTGGAGTGGACAGGCCTTCTACGAGCAGTACTTC.